One sample yielded the 10 T cell receptor beta chains listed below, sequenced in a study of technical replicates of blood from several donors. Method: immunoSEQ multiplex PCR; TCRdb's copy keeps in-frame clones and lacks some. The table records tens of thousands of clones, 95% of them present only once. The sequencing sample was made of T cells isolated from PBMCs. The receptors come from a human donor in good health.

The rearrangement links TRBV2 to TRBJ2-7, with 10 bases fitting TRBD2. Unmatched junction bases numbered 4, after V lost 5 bases and J lost 6 bases. CDR1 and CDR2 (germline): SNHLY, FYNNEI. This CDR3 is 13 amino acids long. CDR3 region: CASSQRGGLEQYF. The CDR3 nucleotides are TGTGCCAGCAGTCAGCGGGGGGGGCTCGAGCAGTACTTC. Variable domain in full (rest from reference TRBV2 and TRBJ2-7): EPEVTQTPSHQVTQMGQEVILRCVPISNHLYFYWYRQILGQKVEFLVSFYNNEISEKSEIFDDQFSVERPDGSNFTLKIRSTKLEDSAMYFCASSQRGGLEQYFGPGTRLTVT.

V gene TRBV6-5 combines with J gene TRBJ2-7; TRBD1 aligns across 9 bases. The CDR3 covers 14 residues. The trim removed 4 bases at V and 2 bases at J, leaving 3 bases unmatched. Germline CDR1 MNHEY, CDR2 SVGAGI. CDR3 bases: TGTGCCAGCAGTTTCGGACAGGGGCCCTACGAGCAGTACTTC. Translating gives CASSFGQGPYEQYF.

CDR3 residues: CTCIQQASDEQFF. DNA of the CDR3: TGCACCTGTATCCAACAGGCTTCGGATGAGCAGTTCTTC. The rearrangement links TRBV29-1 to TRBJ2-1; the D gene is possibly TRBD1 (5 bases). The length of the CDR3 is 13 residues. CDR1 SQVTM and CDR2 ANQGSEA come from the germline V gene.

The table lists this clone with a count of one. This chain links TRBV9 with TRBJ2-1; 13 bases line up with TRBD2. In germline, CDR1 is SGDLS, CDR2 YYNGEE. CDR3 length equals 15 residues. V lost 3 bases, J lost 12 bases, and 9 bases stayed unmatched. The CDR3 region is CASSETSGRRLGQFF. For the CDR3, the DNA is TGTGCCAGCAGCGAGACTAGCGGGAGGAGGTTGGGGCAGTTCTTC.

This clone appeared once. V usage is TRBV7-9 and J usage is TRBJ2-2, with no clear D. Germline V gives CDR1 SEHNR, CDR2 FQNEAQ (reference sequence). The germline V and J ends were trimmed by 0 bases and 9 bases, with 14 bases remaining between them. The CDR3 has 15 amino acids. CDR3 amino acids: CASSLAATPGRELFF. The CDR3, as DNA: TGTGCCAGCAGCTTAGCAGCCACTCCCGGTCGGGAGCTGTTTTTT.

This chain uses TRBV10-3 with TRBJ2-7; 10 bases line up with TRBD1. The CDR3 consists of 14 residues. V was clipped by 5 bases and J by 4 bases; unmatched bases: 5. CDR1 and CDR2 (germline): ENHRY, SYGVKD. CDR3 region: CAISPGQGLYEQYF. DNA of the CDR3: TGTGCCATCAGTCCGGGACAGGGGTTATACGAGCAGTACTTC.

In this sample, this clone turned up once. This chain joins TRBV7-8 and TRBJ2-3; 11 nucleotides align to TRBD2. V lost 4 bases to trimming and J lost 1 base; unmatched junction nucleotides: 4. Germline V CDR1 and CDR2: SGHVS, FQNEAQ. This CDR3 contains 16 residues. The CDR3 DNA reads as TGTGCCAGCAGCTGGAAACTAGCGGGGGGCACAGATACGCAGTATTTT. Its translation is CASSWKLAGGTDTQYF.

V gene TRBV6-1 combines with J gene TRBJ2-3, with 7 bases lining up with TRBD1. The trim removed 10 bases at V and 4 bases at J, leaving 8 bases unmatched. Germline lookup yields CDR1 MNHNS and CDR2 SASEGT. CDR3 length: 13 residues. The CDR3 bases are TGTGCCACCGTTACAGGGGACCCAGATACGCAGTATTTT. It is translated as CATVTGDPDTQYF.

The V and J genes are TRBV11-2 and TRBJ2-7; 8 positions agree with TRBD1. Germline V gene lookup returns CDR1 SGHAT and CDR2 FQNNGV. The CDR3 is 15 residues long. V shed 5 bases and J 4 bases; nucleotides not matched to a gene: 10. In DNA, the CDR3 is TGTGCCAGCAGCCTGGAGGGGACAGGAAGATACGAGCAGTACTTC. Residues: CASSLEGTGRYEQYF.

This chain connects TRBV7-2 to TRBJ2-7; TRBD1 might be the D (5 bases). The CDR3 is made up of 12 amino acids. With 3 bases removed from V and 6 bases from J, the gap between germline ends came to 9 bases. Per germline, CDR1 SGHTA and CDR2 FQGNSA. In DNA form, the CDR3 reads TGTGCCAGCAGCTTTCAGGGCCTCGAGCAGTACTTC. Its translation is CASSFQGLEQYF.